This TCR beta chain was observed in a study of blood T cell repertoires in COVID-19. Assay: immunoSEQ multiplex PCR; the TCRdb copy retains only in-frame clones and omits some. In the table there are some 290,000 clones, around 90% of which are singletons. Study members were between roughly 18 and 100 years old and lived in around 24 US regions. CDR1 and CDR2 from the germline V gene are LGHNA and YSLEER. The CDR3 runs to 14 residues. V lost 5 bases and J 8 bases, leaving 15 bases between the germline ends. The sequenced material came from PBMCs or T cells enriched from blood (not recorded which). The gene calls are TRBV4-3 and TRBJ1-4; tentative D call: TRBD1 (5 bases). This TCR derives from a woman in her thirties or forties with acute COVID-19. Written as DNA, the CDR3 is TGCGCCAGCAGCTCCTCAGCCGGGGGAGAAAAACTGTTTTTT. It translates to CASSSSAGGEKLFF.